This entry lists 9 T cell receptor beta chains sequenced from one sample in a study of low-dose radiotherapy and immunotherapy resistance in tumors. Time point of the sample: after trial treatment. The treatment here: LDRT plus nivolumab, ipilimumab, low-dose cyclophosphamide and aspirin (RACIN trial). With a constant-region primer and a V-primer adapter, TCRs were subjected to 20 PCR cycles of amplification. TCRdb called the reads again in MiXCR, with one record for every CDR3 protein. This sample carries approximately 52,000 distinct CDR3 sequences, roughly a third of them seen once, and the ten largest clones take approximately 8.4%. The input for sequencing was PBMCs, taken after low-dose radiotherapy plus immunotherapy. The receptors stem from a male donor with rectosigmoid adenocarcinoma.

There are a few counts of this clonotype. A much larger clone lies a single base off, so this may be a read error. DNA for the CDR3: TGTGCCAGCAGAAAACCTATCGGGACAGGGAACTATGGCTACACCTTC. Protein: CASRKPIGTGNYGYTF. The chain couples TRBV25-1 to TRBJ1-2; 9 bases line up with TRBD1. The V gene end was trimmed by 6 bases and the J gene end by 2 bases; junction bases not matched to a gene: 10. The germline V gene encodes CDR1 MGHDK and CDR2 SYGVNS. The CDR3 extends over 16 amino acids.

There are many counts of this clonotype. The chain uses TRBV6-2 or TRBV6-3 and TRBJ2-3, with 14 bases aligning to TRBD2. V dropped 7 bases and J dropped 4; count of bases not matched to a gene: 7. The CDR3 spans 16 residues. The germline V gene encodes CDR1 MNHEY and CDR2 SVGEGT. In nucleotides, the CDR3 is TGTGCCAGCACCTCGGGACTAGCGGGGGAGCCAGATACGCAGTATTTT. Amino acid sequence: CASTSGLAGEPDTQYF.

The chain has TRBV19 and TRBJ1-1, with TRBD1 identical over 8 bases. Germline-derived CDR1 and CDR2 are LNHDA and SQIVND (reference sequence). V lost 0 bases to trimming and J lost 6 bases; unmatched junction nucleotides: 6. This CDR3 is built from 15 residues. CDR3 protein: CASSIDRGLVAEAFF. CDR3 in DNA: TGTGCCAGTAGTATAGACAGGGGGCTGGTCGCTGAAGCTTTCTTT.

This clonotype was picked up many times. The chain joins TRBV5-1 to TRBJ2-3; possibly TRBD2 for D (5 bases). Deletions cut 5 bases from V and 1 base from J, with 20 bases between. Germline V gene lookup returns CDR1 SGHRS and CDR2 YFSETQ. The CDR3 has 17 amino acids. The CDR3 sequence is CASRLTTARTGTDTQYF. The CDR3 nucleotides are TGCGCCAGCAGGCTCACAACTGCCAGGACTGGCACAGATACGCAGTATTTT.

This chain joins TRBV11-2 and TRBJ2-1, with D perhaps matching TRBD2 (5 bases). Germline CDR1 and CDR2: SGHAT and FQNNGV. This CDR3 contains 15 residues. V was cut by 0 bases and J by 4 bases, with 10 bases left in between. The CDR3 is CASSLERGTYNEQFF. CDR3 nucleotides: TGTGCCAGCAGCTTAGAACGGGGAACGTACAATGAGCAGTTCTTC.

In this sample, this clonotype turned up many times. The V and J genes are TRBV27 and TRBJ2-7; D is uncertain. The V gene's germline CDR1 is MNHEY and CDR2 SMNVEV (reference sequence). There are 13 residues in the CDR3. V gave up 5 bases and J gave up 4 bases, with 12 bases separating them. CDR3 amino acids: CASSIGSSYEQYF. DNA of the CDR3: TGTGCCAGCAGTATCGGGTCCTCTTACGAGCAGTACTTC.

This clonotype was detected only a few times. The V gene is TRBV5-4, the J gene TRBJ2-1; 7 bases are a match to TRBD2. The V segment lost 3 bases and the J segment 6 bases; nucleotides outside the gene matches: 3. Per the germline V gene, CDR1 is SGHNT and CDR2 is YYREEE (reference sequence). The CDR3 totals 13 residues. The CDR3 spells CASSWDYSNEQFF. The CDR3 DNA sequence: TGTGCCAGCAGCTGGGACTATTCCAATGAGCAGTTCTTC.

The table lists this clonotype with many counts. This chain links TRBV6-4 with TRBJ2-1; D is possibly TRBD2 (6 bases). This CDR3 region has 12 residues. CDR1 is MRHNA and CDR2 is SNTAGT in the germline V gene. Trimming stripped 10 bases from V and 7 bases from J, with 14 bases between. As DNA, the CDR3 is TGTGCCATGGAGGCGGGGTTTAATGAGCAGTTCTTC. Its protein is CAMEAGFNEQFF.

The rearrangement uses TRBV25-1 and TRBJ2-2, with 7 bases identical to TRBD1. V was pared by 6 bases and J by 0 bases, with 1 base of the junction left unmatched. Germline V CDR1 and CDR2: MGHDK, SYGVNS. This CDR3 comprises 14 residues. The CDR3 DNA sequence: TGTGCCAGCAGCGGACAGGCGAACACCGGGGAGCTGTTTTTT. It encodes CASSGQANTGELFF.